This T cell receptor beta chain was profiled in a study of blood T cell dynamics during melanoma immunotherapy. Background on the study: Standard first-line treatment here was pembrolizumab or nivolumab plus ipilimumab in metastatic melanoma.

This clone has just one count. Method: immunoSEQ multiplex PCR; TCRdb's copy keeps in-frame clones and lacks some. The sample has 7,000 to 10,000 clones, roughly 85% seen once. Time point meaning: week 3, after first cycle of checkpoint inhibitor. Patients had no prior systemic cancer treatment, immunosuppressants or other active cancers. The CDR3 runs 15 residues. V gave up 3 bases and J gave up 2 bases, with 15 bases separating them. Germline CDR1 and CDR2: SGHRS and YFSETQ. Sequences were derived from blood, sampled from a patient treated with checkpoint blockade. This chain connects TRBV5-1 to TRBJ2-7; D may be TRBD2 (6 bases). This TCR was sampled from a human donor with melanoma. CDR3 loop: CASSSTVGSTYEQYF. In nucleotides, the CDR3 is TGCGCCAGCAGCTCGACGGTCGGGAGTACCTACGAGCAGTACTTC.